The 22 T cell receptor beta chains below come from one sample, sequenced in a study of blood T cells in healthy people across ages. With a J-beta primer mix and a sample-barcoded 5' primer, a second PCR ran 7 to 11 cycles. One entry per CDR3 protein results from TCRdb running MiXCR on the 5' RACE reads. Of about 650,000 distinct CDR3 sequences in the sample, less than 40% were seen once. The specimen sequenced was blood. Receptors originate from a woman aged 80 or older in good health.

This clonotype was seen ten or more times. The J gene is TRBJ2-5, the V gene TRBV24-1; D gene uncertain. The germline CDR1 and CDR2 sequences are KGHDR and SFDVKD. V dropped 1 base and J dropped 5 bases, with 4 bases sitting between them. CDR3 size: 12 residues. Written as DNA, the CDR3 is TGTGCCACCAGTGATTTTGGGGAGACCCAGTACTTC. Amino acid sequence: CATSDFGETQYF.

This clonotype was recorded many times. The rearrangement links TRBV5-6 to TRBJ2-3; no definite D call. The CDR3 totals 14 residues. In germline, CDR1 is SGHDT, CDR2 YYEEEE. Trimming left V 0 bases short and J 3 bases short, with 8 bases between. This CDR3 reads CASSLGGQTDTQYF. The CDR3 region has the DNA TGTGCCAGCAGCTTGGGCGGCCAAACAGATACGCAGTATTTT. The variable domain in full, completed from reference TRBV5-6 and TRBJ2-3, reads DAGVTQSPTHLIKTRGQQVTLRCSPKSGHDTVSWYQQALGQGPQFIFQYYEEEERQRGNFPDRFSGHQFPNYSSELNVNALLLGDSALYLCASSLGGQTDTQYFGPGTRLTVL.

The sample holds many counts of this clonotype. The genes are TRBV10-3 and TRBJ1-5; 10 bases align to TRBD1. This CDR3 has 14 residues. Per germline, CDR1 ENHRY and CDR2 SYGVKD. V lost 8 bases, J lost 0 bases, and 1 base stayed unmatched. CDR3 coding DNA: TGTGCCATCGGGACAGGGGATAGCAATCAGCCCCAGCATTTT. Translation: CAIGTGDSNQPQHF.

This clonotype was recorded at least ten times. This rearrangement joins TRBV20-1 to TRBJ2-3; 12 bases align to TRBD2. This CDR3 has 15 residues. V dropped 1 base and J dropped 5; count of bases not matched to a gene: 4. CDR1 and CDR2 (germline): DFQATT, SNEGSKA (reference sequence). The CDR3 loop is CSARGLAGAKDTQYF. The CDR3, as DNA: TGCAGTGCTAGAGGACTAGCGGGGGCCAAAGATACGCAGTATTTT.

This rearrangement joins TRBV20-1 to TRBJ2-1; 7 bases map to TRBD1. Per the germline V gene, CDR1 is DFQATT and CDR2 is SNEGSKA (reference sequence). The CDR3 contains 16 residues. The V and J ends lost 0 bases and 9 bases, in that order; junction bases with no gene match: 14. CDR3 DNA sequence: TGCAGTGCTAGAGACCCCCGACAGGGAAATAGTGGTGAGCAGTTCTTC. It translates to CSARDPRQGNSGEQFF.

The rearrangement uses TRBV5-6 and TRBJ2-2, with a tentative D call TRBD1 (5 bases). V gave up 1 base and J gave up 0 bases, with 10 bases separating them. Germline V gene sequence: CDR1 SGHDT, CDR2 YYEEEE. The CDR3 has 16 amino acids. The CDR3 protein is CASSLPGISNTGELFF. The CDR3 nucleotides are TGTGCCAGCAGCTTGCCAGGGATTTCGAACACCGGGGAGCTGTTTTTT.

This clonotype was detected ten times or more. The gene calls are TRBV7-2 and TRBJ2-3; the match to TRBD2 covers 12 bases. CDR3 length equals 18 residues. Germline V gene lookup returns CDR1 SGHTA and CDR2 FQGNSA. V was clipped by 5 bases and J by 5 bases; unmatched bases: 14. The CDR3 loop reads CASSLIPSSGGVGDTQYF. Here the CDR3 DNA reads TGTGCCAGCAGCCTCATACCGTCTAGCGGGGGGGTTGGAGATACGCAGTATTTT. The variable domain in full, with the rest retrieved from reference TRBV7-2 and TRBJ2-3, is GAGVSQSPSNKVTEKGKDVELRCDPISGHTALYWYRQSLGQGLEFLIYFQGNSAPDKSGLPSDRFSAERTGGSVSTLTIQRTQQEDSAVYLCASSLIPSSGGVGDTQYFGPGTRLTVL.

In its sample, this clonotype was seen many times. The chain has TRBV14 and TRBJ2-5; 13 positions match TRBD2. After removal of 4 bases from V and 5 bases from J, the junction contained 10 bases not matched to a gene. Germline V gene sequence: CDR1 SGHDN, CDR2 FVKESK. The CDR3 is 17 amino acids. The CDR3 nucleotides read TGTGCCAGCAGCCCGGATCGACTAGCGGGGGGAGGTGAGACCCAGTACTTC. Translating it yields CASSPDRLAGGGETQYF.

The V gene is TRBV30, the J gene TRBJ2-7, with 9 positions matching TRBD1. The ends lost 3 bases at V and 2 bases at J; junction bases unmatched: 8. Germline CDR1 GTSNPN, CDR2 SVGIG (reference sequence). CDR3 length equals 15 residues. The DNA of the CDR3 is TGTGCCTGGAGGCTGGGACAGGGAGGGACCTACGAGCAGTACGTC. Its protein is CAWRLGQGGTYEQYV.

This clonotype was found a few times. This may arise from a read error, as a much more abundant clone is one base away. The rearrangement links TRBV7-2 to TRBJ2-1; 7 bases align to TRBD2. The CDR3 runs to 15 residues. Trimming took 0 bases from V and 6 from J; bases not matched to a gene: 5. From germline, CDR1 is SGHTA and CDR2 FQGNSA. The CDR3 protein is CASSLALGRCNEQFF. The DNA of the CDR3 is TGTGCCAGCAGCTTAGCGCTCGGGAGGTGCAATGAGCAGTTCTTC. Full variable domain (rest looked up from reference TRBV7-2 and TRBJ2-1): GAGVSQSPSNKVTEKGKDVELRCDPISGHTALYWYRQSLGQGLEFLIYFQGNSAPDKSGLPSDRFSAERTGGSVSTLTIQRTQQEDSAVYLCASSLALGRCNEQFFGPGTRLTVL.

V is TRBV20-1 and J is TRBJ1-2; tentative D call: TRBD1 (5 bases). The CDR3 contains 13 residues. Looked up from germline, CDR1 is DFQATT and CDR2 is SNEGSKA (reference sequence). V dropped 6 bases and J dropped 2 bases, with 13 bases sitting between them. CDR3 DNA: TGCAGTGCCCAGAGGGGTCTAAACTATGGCTACACCTTC. Protein: CSAQRGLNYGYTF.

The V and J genes are TRBV20-1 and TRBJ1-1; 7 bases align to TRBD1. Germline loops: CDR1 DFQATT, CDR2 SNEGSKA (reference sequence). The CDR3 has 13 residues. V trimming: 6 bases; J trimming: 2 bases; junction bases outside the gene matches: 6. The CDR3, as DNA: TGCAGTGCAAACAGGGGCGTCAACACTGAAGCTTTCTTT. Translated: CSANRGVNTEAFF.

Many counts were recorded for this clonotype. This chain uses TRBV29-1 with TRBJ2-1; 11 bases match TRBD2. The ends lost 5 bases at V and 0 bases at J; junction bases unmatched: 9. The CDR3 loop spans 17 amino acids. The germline V gene has CDR1 SQVTM and CDR2 ANQGSEA. The CDR3 sequence: CSVFSSGGQSSYNEQFF. The DNA for the CDR3 is TGCAGCGTTTTCTCTAGCGGGGGGCAAAGCTCCTACAATGAGCAGTTCTTC.

Many counts were recorded for this clonotype. A single base separates this from a much larger clone, so it may be a read error. The chain couples TRBV29-1 to TRBJ2-4; maybe TRBD2 (6 bases). The V end lost 7 bases, the J end lost 13 bases, and 14 bases lay between the germline ends. CDR3 length: 10 residues. Germline CDR1 is SQVTM and CDR2 is ANQGSEA. The CDR3 region has the DNA TGCAGCGCCGGAGGCGGGGAGCAGTACTTC. As protein: CSAGGGEQYF.

This clonotype came up many times. The chain carries TRBV11-2 and TRBJ2-7, with TRBD2 matching over 13 bases. The CDR3 loop spans 16 amino acids. The ends lost 0 bases at V and 2 bases at J; junction bases unmatched: 1. CDR1 SGHAT and CDR2 FQNNGV come from the germline V gene. CDR3 bases: TGTGCCAGCAGCTTAGAACTAGCGGGGGGGCCCTACGAGCAGTACTTC. It yields the protein CASSLELAGGPYEQYF.

This clonotype has at least ten counts. The rearrangement uses TRBV7-2 and TRBJ2-3; TRBD2 is a possible D gene (6 bases). There are 17 residues in the CDR3. From germline, CDR1 is SGHTA and CDR2 FQGNSA. With 0 bases removed from V and 1 base from J, the gap between germline ends came to 14 bases. CDR3 bases: TGTGCCAGCAGCTTAGCCAACCGAGCGGGTCGCACAGATACGCAGTATTTT. This gives the protein CASSLANRAGRTDTQYF.

Note on this clonotype: This sequence may be a read error, since a much larger clone differs from it by one base. The chain has TRBV20-1 and TRBJ1-2; D possibly corresponds to TRBD1 (5 bases). This CDR3 is built from 12 residues. The germline V gene encodes CDR1 DFQATT and CDR2 SNEGSKA (reference sequence). Trimming shortened V by 7 bases and J by 3 bases, and 12 bases separated the two germline ends. As DNA, the CDR3 is TGCAGTGGGCTGGGGGACGACTATGGCTACACCTTC. This sequence encodes CSGLGDDYGYTF.

In its sample, this clonotype was seen many times. The V gene is TRBV20-1, the J gene TRBJ2-3, with a possible D match to TRBD1 (6 bases). Germline lookup yields CDR1 DFQATT and CDR2 SNEGSKA (reference sequence). Trimming removed 3 bases from V and 1 base from J, with 8 bases in between. The CDR3 spans 13 residues. The CDR3 nucleotides are TGCAGTGCTAGGTGGACAGGCACAGATACGCAGTATTTT. This codes for CSARWTGTDTQYF.

This clonotype was found many times. The genes are TRBV29-1 and TRBJ2-7, with TRBD2 matching 7 bases. Germline CDR1 SQVTM, CDR2 ANQGSEA. Unmatched junction bases numbered 9, after V lost 4 bases and J lost 6 bases. This CDR3 is built from 13 residues. Written as DNA, the CDR3 is TGCAGCGTTGCATCTAGCGGCAAGGCCGAGCAGTACTTC. Protein sequence: CSVASSGKAEQYF.

The gene calls are TRBV3-1 and TRBJ2-7; D is ambiguous. V shed 6 bases and J shed 3 bases, with 15 bases lying between them. CDR3 length: 14 amino acids. CDR1 and CDR2 (germline): LGHDT, YNNKEL (reference sequence). The CDR3 DNA is TGTGCCAGCAGTCAACTACTCCTTGGCTACGAGCAGTACTTC. Its translation is CASSQLLLGYEQYF.

V usage is TRBV11-2 and J usage is TRBJ2-1, with TRBD2 matching 8 bases. The CDR3 consists of 15 residues. Germline assignment: CDR1 SGHAT and CDR2 FQNNGV. V lost 3 bases, J lost 7 bases, and 8 bases stayed unmatched. CDR3 loop: CASSFAGTRANEQFF. DNA of the CDR3: TGTGCCAGCAGCTTCGCCGGGACTAGGGCAAATGAGCAGTTCTTC.

The rearrangement uses TRBV7-8 and TRBJ2-7; D possibly corresponds to TRBD2 (6 bases). TRBJ2-5 explains the end of the DNA better; the J call may be wrong. The V gene's germline CDR1 is SGHVS and CDR2 FQNEAQ. The CDR3 loop spans 12 amino acids. The CDR3 coding sequence is TGTGCCGGGGGGTCTGCAGGGGAGACCCAGTACTTC. Translated, it gives CAGGSAGETQYF.